The clone carrying this T cell receptor beta chain was detected once. These data belong to a study of shared T cell receptors in the human thymus. V lost 0 bases and J 4 bases, leaving 20 bases between the germline ends. Germline CDR1 and CDR2: LNHNV and YYDKDF (reference sequence). CDR3 length equals 18 residues. Data came from immunoSEQ multiplex PCR; TCRdb stores just in-frame clones and leaves some out. The sample contains hundreds of thousands of clones, 85% to 90% of which appear only once. This same sample was also part of a study on human thymus T cells. That report notes: From resections taken during corrective heart surgery, the thymus tissue was obtained. Thymic and blood repertoires seemed to show skewed V and J gene use. Related studies found that unrelated individuals share highly overlapping thymic repertoires.

The J gene is TRBJ2-3, the V gene TRBV15, with D possibly TRBD2 on 6 matching bases. The sequenced sample was thymocytes. The receptor's source is a boy less than two years old with a congenital heart defect. Here the CDR3 DNA reads TGTGCCACCAGCAGAGATGGGGGGAGCCTCTCGGGAGCAGATACGCAGTATTTT. Translation: CATSRDGGSLSGADTQYF.